One TCR beta chain is described in this entry. This clonotype has ten or more counts. No antigen is known for it. There are no base qualities to consult, and no much larger clone falls within one base. The data originate from a study of human T cells and chemical hapten exposure (dated by TCRdb to about 2021). With regard to the full study: For sensitization, 2% DPC in acetone was applied to a roughly 2 cm by roughly 2 cm area of upper inner arm skin. Blood was sampled from patients pre-sensitization (week 0) and at 2, 6 and about 24 weeks after DPC sensitization. Throughout the approximately 25-week study period, patients were also given weekly therapeutic DPC doses on the scalp. The libraries were sequenced as a pool, and the TCR yield per sample differed mostly because of small variations in library volumes within the pool. In alopecia patients, the study followed how the peripheral blood TCR repertoire changed in vivo over primary and secondary sensitization to diphenylcyclopropenone (DPC), a hapten. The mostly female patient cohort included alopecia areata with under or over 50% scalp involvement, alopecia totalis and alopecia universalis. Patch testing was performed on the upper back with Finn chambers containing 0.01% DPC, and the patch tests were scored after 6 days according to International Contact Dermatitis Research Group standards. Blood for TCR sequencing was provided by twenty-nine alopecia patients at one to four time points (pre-sensitization, 2, 6 and 24 weeks).

Trimming at the junction amounts to 3 bases on V and 3 bases on J, and the germline ends lie 9 bases apart. From cysteine to phenylalanine, the CDR3 is 13 amino acids long. The DNA shown is the 39-base CDR3, in frame from base 1. The germline V gene specifies SGHVS as CDR1 and FQNEAQ as CDR2. Libraries were made using RACE. Data came from a NextSeq 500. During library preparation, unique molecular identifiers were attached to individual cDNA molecules so that TCRs could be counted in a quantitative, reproducible way. From each blood RNA sample, both TCR alpha and TCR beta chains were sequenced. The authors' analysis ran thus. Samples had a median of roughly 98,000 TCRs, with a range from about 23,224 to 750,000. The Decombinator software suite was used to annotate V, J and CDR3 in the TCR reads. Every sample was subsampled to the same number of TCRs (28,000) for the PS versus PT1 abundance plots. Expanded TCRs were defined as absent before sensitization and observed at least eight times at the 2-week time point. Using fastp at Q25 and MiXCR, TCRdb reprocessed the public reads and kept productive beta chains. Identical CDR3 protein sequences are pooled into one entry, listed with their most common genes and DNA. None of the V and J calls come from the authors' own analysis; TCRdb made them. The table for this sample lists about 42,000 distinct CDR3 sequences; 8.9% of them were counted only once. The ten largest clones capture about 15% of the sample.

The time point label on this specimen signifies: patch test 2, 6 weeks after DPC sensitization. What the treatment or condition label conveys for this sample: therapeutic diphenylcyclopropenone sensitization with weekly scalp DPC. Blood at each patch-test visit was drawn before the patch test was applied. Patients were considered eligible if aged 18 to 70, diagnosed with alopecia and deemed suitable for DPC therapy, and patients were excluded if pregnant. Total RNA was extracted from unfractionated whole blood that had been collected in Tempus Blood RNA tubes. Findings and caveats that apply to the study as a whole: All patients had alopecia, a presumed autoimmune disease, so their immune response might differ from that of healthy individuals. Patch test score correlated positively with the number of PT1 expanded TCRs, reaching significance at thresholds 8, 16 and 32 but not at 4. DPC sensitization did not change the number of TCRs with a frequency above 1 in 1000, and there was no evidence of changes in global repertoire structure. Repeated subsampling changed both the strength of the expansion versus patch-test correlation and the threshold at which that correlation became significant. Significantly more large CDR3 similarity clusters were formed by expanded TCRs than by pre-sensitization or healthy control sets, consistent with antigen-driven responses.

This TCR was sampled from a middle-aged woman with alopecia areata. Some clones in this sample may be carry-over from other donors' samples. This specimen consisted of whole blood, obtained in connection with sensitization to the hapten diphenylcyclopropenone (DPC). This chain is built from TRBV7-8 and TRBJ2-7, with no D gene named confidently. The nucleotides are TGTGCCAGCAGCTTTAGCTACAACTACGAGCAGTACTTC. It codes for CASSFSYNYEQYF.